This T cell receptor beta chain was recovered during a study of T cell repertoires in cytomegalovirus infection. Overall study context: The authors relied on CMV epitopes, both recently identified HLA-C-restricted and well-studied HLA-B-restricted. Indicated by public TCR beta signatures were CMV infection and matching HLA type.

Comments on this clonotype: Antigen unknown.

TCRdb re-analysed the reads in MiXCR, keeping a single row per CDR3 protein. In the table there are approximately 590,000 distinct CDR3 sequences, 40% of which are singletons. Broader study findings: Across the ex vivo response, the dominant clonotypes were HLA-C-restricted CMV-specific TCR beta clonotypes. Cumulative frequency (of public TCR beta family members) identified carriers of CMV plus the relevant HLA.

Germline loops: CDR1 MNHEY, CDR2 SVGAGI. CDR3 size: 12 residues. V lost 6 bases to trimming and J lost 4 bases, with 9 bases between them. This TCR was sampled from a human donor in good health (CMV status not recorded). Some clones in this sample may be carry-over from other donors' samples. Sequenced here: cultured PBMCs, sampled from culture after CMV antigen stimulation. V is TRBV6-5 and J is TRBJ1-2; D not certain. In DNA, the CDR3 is TGTGCCAGCAGCTCGGGGATCTATGGCTACACCTTC. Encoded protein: CASSSGIYGYTF.